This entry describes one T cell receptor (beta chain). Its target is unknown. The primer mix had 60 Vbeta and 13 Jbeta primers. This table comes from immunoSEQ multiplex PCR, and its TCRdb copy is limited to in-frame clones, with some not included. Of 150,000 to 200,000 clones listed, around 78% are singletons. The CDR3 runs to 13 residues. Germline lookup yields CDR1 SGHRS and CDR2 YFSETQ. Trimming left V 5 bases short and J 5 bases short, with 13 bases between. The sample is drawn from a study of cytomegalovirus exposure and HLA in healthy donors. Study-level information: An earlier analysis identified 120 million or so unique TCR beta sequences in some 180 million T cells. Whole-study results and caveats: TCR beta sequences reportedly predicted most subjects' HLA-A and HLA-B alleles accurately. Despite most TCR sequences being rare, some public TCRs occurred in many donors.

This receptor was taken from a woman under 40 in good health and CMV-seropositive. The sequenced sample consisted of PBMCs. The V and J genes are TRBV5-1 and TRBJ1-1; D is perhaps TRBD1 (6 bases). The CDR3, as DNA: TGCGCCAGCAGAAAAATACAGGGAACTGAAGCTTTCTTT. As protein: CASRKIQGTEAFF.